This T cell receptor beta chain was captured in a study of metastatic and nonmetastatic thyroid tumors. Whole-study context: From malignant and benign thyroid patients, repertoires in blood and in tumor or nodule tissue were compared.

Study-level findings and limits: Relative to benign nodules, malignant thyroid tumors were reportedly characterized by significantly elevated TCR beta diversity in blood and tumor.

How the authors handled the data: A classifier for distant metastasis in papillary thyroid cancer was constructed using CDR3 differences observed across clinicopathological groups. TCRdb re-called clones from the PCR reads using MiXCR. These V and J calls are TCRdb output, not the study's own analysis. The repertoire includes tens of thousands of clones, 16% of them detected once, and roughly 20% sits in the top ten. With regard to this clone: The antigen is undetermined.

Each patient came to thyroid surgery without any prior treatment (of any kind). Trimming left V 4 bases short and J 7 bases short, with 14 bases between. Germline loops: CDR1 PRHDT, CDR2 FYEKMQ (reference sequence). This CDR3 has 14 amino acids. Source material: blood. The origin of this receptor is a female donor with papillary thyroid cancer or a benign thyroid nodule (not recorded which). Some clones in this sample may be carry-over from other donors' samples. The chain has TRBV13 and TRBJ1-3; D perhaps matches TRBD1 (6 bases). The CDR3 DNA reads as TGTGCCAGCAGCTCCGGCGGGGGCCGCAACACCATATATTTT. Encoded protein: CASSSGGGRNTIYF.